One sample yielded the 25 T cell receptor beta chains listed below, sequenced in a study of beta chain features in type 1 diabetes. All of the isolated RNA was reverse transcribed, so expressed TCRB transcripts were sequenced. Sequencing was performed with immunoSEQ multiplex PCR; in TCRdb, only in-frame clones are kept and a portion is missing. Among 150,000 or so clones listed, less than 9.5% were seen once. The sequenced sample consisted of central memory CD4+ T cells from blood. The receptors come from a woman in her late teens or twenties in good health.

This clone has only a few counts. The same CDR3 arises from other DNA sequences in this sample as well. The chain links TRBV27 to TRBJ2-2; TRBD2 might be the D (5 bases). The V gene lost 2 bases and the J gene lost 0 bases, with 7 bases spanning the gap. This CDR3 has 15 residues. Germline V lookup: CDR1 MNHEY, CDR2 SMNVEV (reference sequence). DNA for the CDR3: TGTGCCAGCAGTTTAAACGGGGCGAACACCGGGGAGCTGTTTTTT. It encodes CASSLNGANTGELFF.

This clone occurred a few times. The chain has TRBV5-1 and TRBJ2-1; TRBD2 aligns across 8 bases. CDR3 length equals 15 residues. CDR1 SGHRS and CDR2 YFSETQ come from the germline V gene. The trim removed 0 bases at V and 8 bases at J, leaving 7 bases unmatched. The CDR3 region is CASSLALAGRDEQFF. Here the CDR3 DNA reads TGCGCCAGCAGCTTGGCCTTAGCGGGACGGGATGAGCAGTTCTTC.

V usage is TRBV2 and J usage is TRBJ2-7; D is uncertain. This CDR3 is built from 12 residues. V was trimmed by 5 bases and J by 0 bases, leaving 5 bases between them. Germline CDR1 and CDR2: SNHLY and FYNNEI. CDR3 nucleotides: TGTGCCAGCAGTTTACTCTCCTACGAGCAGTACTTC. Translation: CASSLLSYEQYF.

The rearrangement uses TRBV29-1 and TRBJ1-5, with TRBD1 matching over 9 bases. The CDR3 is 13 amino acids. The V segment lost 6 bases and the J segment 5 bases; nucleotides outside the gene matches: 5. The germline V gene encodes CDR1 SQVTM and CDR2 ANQGSEA. The DNA of the CDR3 is TGCAGCGTAGGACAGGGGAAAGATCAGCCCCAGCATTTT. It translates to CSVGQGKDQPQHF.

This clone occurred a few times. The genes are TRBV4-1 and TRBJ2-7, with 8 bases fitting TRBD2. V trimming: 0 bases; J trimming: 2 bases; junction bases outside the gene matches: 3. CDR3 length equals 15 residues. From germline, CDR1 is MGHRA and CDR2 YSYEKL. CDR3 loop: CASSQEAGVPYEQYF. As DNA, the CDR3 is TGCGCCAGCAGCCAAGAAGCGGGAGTACCCTACGAGCAGTACTTC.

The chain combines TRBV6-5 with TRBJ1-2; 8 bases match TRBD1. In germline, CDR1 is MNHEY, CDR2 SVGAGI. The CDR3 has 14 amino acids. V lost 2 bases to trimming and J lost 4 bases; unmatched junction nucleotides: 3. The CDR3: CASSYGQGGYGYTF. The CDR3 DNA sequence: TGTGCCAGCAGTTACGGACAGGGTGGCTATGGCTACACCTTC.

In its sample, this clone was seen a few times. V is TRBV30 and J is TRBJ2-6; 7 bases fit TRBD1. This CDR3 has 16 residues. V shed 7 bases and J 0 bases; nucleotides not matched to a gene: 9. Germline-derived CDR1 and CDR2 are GTSNPN and SVGIG (reference sequence). CDR3 region: CALGQSTLSGANVLTF. The CDR3 coding sequence is TGTGCCTTGGGACAGTCAACCCTCTCTGGGGCCAACGTCCTGACTTTC.

The chain recombines TRBV5-1 with TRBJ2-3; 10 bases are shared with TRBD1. V shed 6 bases, J shed 2 bases, and the junction held 3 bases outside the gene matches. The CDR3 spans 14 residues. The germline gives CDR1 SGHRS, CDR2 YFSETQ. CDR3: CASMGQGYTDTQYF. In DNA, the CDR3 is TGCGCCAGCATGGGACAGGGGTACACAGATACGCAGTATTTT.

The chain recombines TRBV13 with TRBJ1-5; D is undetermined. This CDR3 has 13 residues. With 0 bases removed from V and 4 bases from J, the gap between germline ends came to 4 bases. From germline, CDR1 is PRHDT and CDR2 FYEKMQ (reference sequence). This CDR3 is CASSLGLNQPQHF. Written as DNA, the CDR3 is TGTGCCAGCAGCTTAGGCCTTAATCAGCCCCAGCATTTT.

The CDR3 region has the DNA TGTGCCAGCAGCTTAGCGTTGGCTCGTACCTACGAGCAGTACTTC. It encodes CASSLALARTYEQYF. The V call is TRBV7-2, the J call TRBJ2-7, with D uncertain. Deletions cut 0 bases from V and 2 bases from J, with 11 bases between. The CDR3 has 15 residues. Germline V gene lookup returns CDR1 SGHTA and CDR2 FQGNSA.

This clone showed up just a few times. The V call is TRBV2, the J call TRBJ2-5; 8 bases fit TRBD1. The V and J ends lost 4 bases and 7 bases, in that order; junction bases with no gene match: 11. The CDR3 has 15 amino acids. The germline V gene has CDR1 SNHLY and CDR2 FYNNEI. The CDR3 reads CASSGGTGQGVTQYF. Written as DNA, the CDR3 is TGTGCCAGCAGTGGAGGGACAGGCCAGGGAGTGACCCAGTACTTC.

V and J are TRBV7-9 and TRBJ2-7; no clear D gene. The CDR3 extends over 16 amino acids. The germline V gene encodes CDR1 SEHNR and CDR2 FQNEAQ (reference sequence). V lost 5 bases and J lost 2, with 19 bases in between. The CDR3 DNA reads as TGTGCCAGCAGCGCTCTTAGGAGCGTTGGCCCCTACGAGCAGTACTTC. This codes for CASSALRSVGPYEQYF.

The chain joins TRBV4-1 to TRBJ1-5, with TRBD1 identical over 7 bases. Germline loops: CDR1 MGHRA, CDR2 YSYEKL. The V and J ends lost 1 base and 1 base, in that order; junction bases with no gene match: 10. This CDR3 is 18 amino acids long. The CDR3 reads CASSQVVTGRLSNQPQHF. CDR3 sequence (DNA): TGCGCCAGCAGCCAAGTGGTGACAGGGAGGCTCAGCAATCAGCCCCAGCATTTT.

This clone was found a few times. The chain has TRBV5-1 and TRBJ2-5; possibly TRBD2 for D (5 bases). V lost 5 bases and J lost 1, with 9 bases in between. CDR1 is SGHRS, CDR2 YFSETQ, per germline. This CDR3 comprises 13 residues. Here the CDR3 reads CASRGASQETQYF. The CDR3 DNA reads as TGCGCCAGCAGGGGAGCCTCCCAAGAGACCCAGTACTTC.

This clone was detected a few times. The genes are TRBV6-4 and TRBJ1-2, with D hard to call. Germline V CDR1 and CDR2: MRHNA, SNTAGT. Trimming shortened V by 1 base and J by 8 bases, and 11 bases separated the two germline ends. The CDR3 has 13 residues. The CDR3 DNA reads as TGTGCCAGCAGTGACTACGGGAATGGAGGCTACACCTTC. This translates into CASSDYGNGGYTF.

This clone has more than one count but fewer than ten. In DNA form, the CDR3 reads TGTGCCAGCAGGGAATCAGGGTATGGCTACACCTTC. Protein: CASRESGYGYTF. The rearrangement joins TRBV7-2 to TRBJ1-2; TRBD1 is a possible D gene (5 bases). V gave up 6 bases and J gave up 5 bases, with 10 bases separating them. Per germline, CDR1 SGHTA and CDR2 FQGNSA. The CDR3 consists of 12 residues.

The V call is TRBV18, the J call TRBJ2-1; TRBD1 matches at 12 bases. The germline V gene has CDR1 KGHSH and CDR2 LQKENI. The CDR3 is 15 amino acids. The ends lost 3 bases at V and 7 bases at J; junction bases unmatched: 4. CDR3 in amino acids: CASSPGTGGLNEQFF. The CDR3 DNA reads as TGTGCCAGCTCACCCGGGACAGGGGGCTTGAATGAGCAGTTCTTC.

This clone has only a few counts. The rearrangement joins TRBV4-1 to TRBJ2-7, with 10 bases lining up with TRBD1. Losses at the gene ends were 5 bases for V and 3 bases for J; bases not matched to a gene: 4. Germline CDR1 reads MGHRA; CDR2 reads YSYEKL. The CDR3 length is 14 residues. In nucleotides, the CDR3 is TGCGCCAGCAGCTCAGGGACAGGGGACTACGAGCAGTACTTC. Translating it yields CASSSGTGDYEQYF.

This clone was observed a few times. This chain uses TRBV4-3 with TRBJ2-3; possibly TRBD1 for D (5 bases). The ends were cut back, 6 bases at V and 2 bases at J, with 24 bases in the middle. The CDR3 is 18 amino acids. Germline CDR1 is LGHNA and CDR2 is YSLEER. The CDR3 loop reads CASSTTGFVRSYTDTQYF. DNA of the CDR3: TGCGCCAGCAGTACTACAGGATTCGTTAGGTCTTACACAGATACGCAGTATTTT.

This clone was detected many times. The chain is built from TRBV2 and TRBJ2-3; TRBD2 matches 12 bases. Germline trimming cut 2 bases from V and 0 bases from J; bases unmatched to any gene: 6. The CDR3 sequence is 18 residues long. The germline gives CDR1 SNHLY, CDR2 FYNNEI. The CDR3 here is CASSERLAGDFSTDTQYF. The CDR3 DNA sequence: TGTGCCAGCAGTGAACGACTAGCGGGAGACTTTAGCACAGATACGCAGTATTTT. Filled out from reference TRBV2 and TRBJ2-3, the complete variable domain reads EPEVTQTPSHQVTQMGQEVILRCVPISNHLYFYWYRQILGQKVEFLVSFYNNEISEKSEIFDDQFSVERPDGSNFTLKIRSTKLEDSAMYFCASSERLAGDFSTDTQYFGPGTRLTVL.

The chain employs TRBV30 and TRBJ1-5; no reliable D call. The germline V and J ends were trimmed by 3 bases and 4 bases, with 10 bases remaining between them. The germline V gene encodes CDR1 GTSNPN and CDR2 SVGIG (reference sequence). The length of the CDR3 is 13 residues. The CDR3 here is CAWRGGWNQPQHF. The CDR3 bases are TGTGCCTGGAGGGGAGGGTGGAATCAGCCCCAGCATTTT.

This clone was detected many times. The gene calls are TRBV12-5 and TRBJ2-2; no reliable D call. The CDR3 has 13 amino acids. Germline CDR1 and CDR2: LGHNT and FRNRAP. V was trimmed by 6 bases and J by 7 bases, leaving 12 bases between them. DNA for the CDR3: TGTGCTAGTGGACCTCAATCGGGCGGGGAGCTGTTTTTT. Translated, it gives CASGPQSGGELFF.

The gene calls are TRBV2 and TRBJ1-2; TRBD1 aligns across 10 bases. J was trimmed by 0 bases and V by 3 bases; bases with no gene match: 7. Germline lookup yields CDR1 SNHLY and CDR2 FYNNEI. The CDR3 spans 17 residues. CDR3 nucleotide sequence: TGTGCCAGCAGTGACCCCGGGACAGGGGTCGCTAACTATGGCTACACCTTC. This gives the protein CASSDPGTGVANYGYTF.

This chain links TRBV9 with TRBJ1-6; D may be TRBD1 (5 bases). V was cut by 0 bases and J by 9 bases, with 16 bases left in between. The CDR3 runs to 16 residues. The germline CDR1 and CDR2 sequences are SGDLS and YYNGEE. The CDR3 here is CASSVGTQLGSSPLHF. The CDR3 bases are TGTGCCAGCAGCGTAGGGACACAGTTGGGTTCTTCACCCCTCCACTTT.

This chain connects TRBV2 to TRBJ1-1; a possible D gene is TRBD1 (6 bases). The CDR3 spans 14 residues. Germline V lookup: CDR1 SNHLY, CDR2 FYNNEI. Trimming stripped 4 bases from V and 1 base from J, with 10 bases between. The CDR3 coding sequence is TGTGCCAGCAGTGGAGGGGGACAGAACACTGAAGCTTTCTTT. This translates into CASSGGGQNTEAFF.